This T cell receptor (beta chain) was identified during a study of blood T cell repertoires in COVID-19. About the study: Acute and convalescent COVID-19 samples came from the United States, Italy and Spain.

As originally analysed: Amplification of reference gene primers was used by the study to estimate nucleated cell counts. Sequencing was performed with immunoSEQ multiplex PCR; in TCRdb, only in-frame clones are kept and a portion is missing. V and J calls and clone size are as listed in that table; D and trimming were resolved from the DNA. The sample includes over 200,000 clones, about nine tenths of them seen just once. Seattle participants joined during active infection and were tracked over time. Germline V gene sequence: CDR1 SGHVS, CDR2 FQNEAQ. Trimming took 2 bases from V and 0 from J; bases not matched to a gene: 21. The CDR3 runs to 22 residues.

The chain recombines TRBV7-8 with TRBJ2-1; 8 positions match TRBD1. The sequenced sample consisted of peripheral blood. This sequence was found in a man in his thirties or forties with COVID-19, enrolled during active disease. In DNA, the CDR3 is TGTGCCAGCAGCTTACCCACCCCATCCGGGACAGGCAAACCTTCCTCCTACAATGAGCAGTTCTTC. It specifies CASSLPTPSGTGKPSSYNEQFF.